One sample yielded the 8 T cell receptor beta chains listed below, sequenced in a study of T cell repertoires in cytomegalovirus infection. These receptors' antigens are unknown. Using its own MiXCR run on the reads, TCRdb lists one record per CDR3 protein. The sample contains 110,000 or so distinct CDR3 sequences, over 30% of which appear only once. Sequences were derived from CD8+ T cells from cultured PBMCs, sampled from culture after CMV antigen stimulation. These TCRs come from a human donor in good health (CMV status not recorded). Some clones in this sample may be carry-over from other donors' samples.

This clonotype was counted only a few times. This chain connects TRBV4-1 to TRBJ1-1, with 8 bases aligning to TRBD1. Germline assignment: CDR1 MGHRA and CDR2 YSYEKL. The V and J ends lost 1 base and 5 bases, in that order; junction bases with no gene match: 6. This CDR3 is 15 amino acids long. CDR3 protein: CASSQGRQGLTEAFF. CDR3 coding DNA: TGCGCCAGCAGCCAAGGACGACAGGGGTTAACTGAAGCTTTCTTT.

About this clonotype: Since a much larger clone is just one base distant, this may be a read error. In DNA form, the CDR3 reads TGTGCCCGCAGCTCATTTCAGGGGGTAACCGGGGAGCTGTTTTTT. It codes for CARSSFQGVTGELFF. The V call is TRBV7-8, the J call TRBJ2-2; 7 bases map to TRBD1. Germline CDR1 and CDR2: SGHVS and FQNEAQ. There are 15 residues in the CDR3.

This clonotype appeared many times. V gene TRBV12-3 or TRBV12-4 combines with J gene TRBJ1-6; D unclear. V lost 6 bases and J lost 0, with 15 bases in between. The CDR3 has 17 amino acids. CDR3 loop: CASSPSLVRSYNSPLHF. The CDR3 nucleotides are TGTGCCAGCAGCCCCTCGTTAGTGCGCTCCTATAATTCACCCCTCCACTTT.

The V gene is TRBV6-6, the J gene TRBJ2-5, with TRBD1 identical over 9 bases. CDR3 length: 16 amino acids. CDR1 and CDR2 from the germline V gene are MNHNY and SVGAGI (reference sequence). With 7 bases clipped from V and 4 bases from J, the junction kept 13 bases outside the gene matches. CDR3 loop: CASTLGTGRSRETQYF. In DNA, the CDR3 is TGTGCCAGCACTCTGGGGACAGGGCGTTCTCGAGAGACCCAGTACTTC.

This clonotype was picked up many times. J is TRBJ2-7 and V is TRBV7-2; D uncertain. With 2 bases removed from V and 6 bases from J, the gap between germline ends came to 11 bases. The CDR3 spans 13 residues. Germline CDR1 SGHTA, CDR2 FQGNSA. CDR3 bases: TGTGCCAGCAGCTTATTCCAAAGCCCCGAGCAGTACTTC. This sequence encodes CASSLFQSPEQYF.

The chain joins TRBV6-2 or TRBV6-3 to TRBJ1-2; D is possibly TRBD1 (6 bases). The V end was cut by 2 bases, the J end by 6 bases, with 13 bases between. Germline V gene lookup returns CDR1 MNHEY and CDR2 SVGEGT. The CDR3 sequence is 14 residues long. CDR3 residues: CASSYDWGLDGYTF. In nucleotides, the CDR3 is TGTGCCAGCAGTTACGATTGGGGGCTCGATGGCTACACCTTC.

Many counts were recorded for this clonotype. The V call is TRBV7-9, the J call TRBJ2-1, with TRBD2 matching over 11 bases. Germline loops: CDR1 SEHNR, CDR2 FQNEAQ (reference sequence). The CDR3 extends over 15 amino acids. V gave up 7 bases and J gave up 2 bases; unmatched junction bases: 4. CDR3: CASIPTSGAYNEQFF. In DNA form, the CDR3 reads TGTGCCAGCATCCCGACTAGCGGGGCCTACAATGAGCAGTTCTTC.

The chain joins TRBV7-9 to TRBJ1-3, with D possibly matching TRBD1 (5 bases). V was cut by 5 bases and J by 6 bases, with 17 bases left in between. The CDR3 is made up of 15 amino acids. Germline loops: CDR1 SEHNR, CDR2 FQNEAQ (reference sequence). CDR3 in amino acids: CASSKEGNRPNTIYF. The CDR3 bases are TGTGCCAGCAGCAAAGAAGGAAACAGGCCAAACACCATATATTTT.